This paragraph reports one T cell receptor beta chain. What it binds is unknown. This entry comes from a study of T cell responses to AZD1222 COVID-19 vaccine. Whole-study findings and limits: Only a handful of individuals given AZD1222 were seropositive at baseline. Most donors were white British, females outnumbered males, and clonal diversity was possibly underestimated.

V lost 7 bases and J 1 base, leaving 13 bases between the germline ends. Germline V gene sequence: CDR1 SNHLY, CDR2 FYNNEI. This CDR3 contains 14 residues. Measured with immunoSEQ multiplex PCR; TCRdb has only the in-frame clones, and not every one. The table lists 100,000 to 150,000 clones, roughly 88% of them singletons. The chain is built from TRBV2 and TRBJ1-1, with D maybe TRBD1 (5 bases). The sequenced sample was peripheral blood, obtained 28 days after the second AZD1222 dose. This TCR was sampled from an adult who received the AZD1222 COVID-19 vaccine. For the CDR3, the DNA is TGTGCCAGCATTAAGGGGCGGGAGAACACTGAAGCTTTCTTT. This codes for CASIKGRENTEAFF.